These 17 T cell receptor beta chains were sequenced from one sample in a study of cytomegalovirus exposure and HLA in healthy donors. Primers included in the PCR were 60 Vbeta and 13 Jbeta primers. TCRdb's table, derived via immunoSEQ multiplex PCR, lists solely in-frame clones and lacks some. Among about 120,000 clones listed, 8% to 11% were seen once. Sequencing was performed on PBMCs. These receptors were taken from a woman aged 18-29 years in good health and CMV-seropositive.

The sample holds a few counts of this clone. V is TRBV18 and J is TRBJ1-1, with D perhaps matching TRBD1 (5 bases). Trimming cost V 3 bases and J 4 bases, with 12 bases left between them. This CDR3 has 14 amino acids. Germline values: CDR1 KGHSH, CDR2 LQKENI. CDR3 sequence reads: CASSPRQTLTEAFF. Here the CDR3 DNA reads TGTGCCAGCTCACCCAGACAGACTCTCACTGAAGCTTTCTTT.

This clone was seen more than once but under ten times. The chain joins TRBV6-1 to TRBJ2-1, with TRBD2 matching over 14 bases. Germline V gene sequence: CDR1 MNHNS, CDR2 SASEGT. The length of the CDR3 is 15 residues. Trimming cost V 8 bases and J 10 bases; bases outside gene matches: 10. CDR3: CASGPTGTSGGEQFF. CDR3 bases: TGTGCCAGCGGACCTACAGGGACTAGCGGGGGAGAGCAGTTCTTC.

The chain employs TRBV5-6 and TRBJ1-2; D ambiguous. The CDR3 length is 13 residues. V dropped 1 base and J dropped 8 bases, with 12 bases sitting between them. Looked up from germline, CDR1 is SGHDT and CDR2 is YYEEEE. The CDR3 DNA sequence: TGTGCCAGCAGCTTGCGCCCAGGAGGGGGCTACACCTTC. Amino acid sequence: CASSLRPGGGYTF.

The CDR3 nucleotides are TGTGCCAGCACCCCTTACCCGATGGACAGCGGGAACACTGAAGCTTTCTTT. Encoded protein: CASTPYPMDSGNTEAFF. This chain uses TRBV28 with TRBJ1-1; tentative D call: TRBD1 (6 bases). In germline, CDR1 is MDHEN, CDR2 SYDVKM. The CDR3 covers 17 residues. V lost 7 bases to trimming and J lost 1 base, with 22 bases between them.

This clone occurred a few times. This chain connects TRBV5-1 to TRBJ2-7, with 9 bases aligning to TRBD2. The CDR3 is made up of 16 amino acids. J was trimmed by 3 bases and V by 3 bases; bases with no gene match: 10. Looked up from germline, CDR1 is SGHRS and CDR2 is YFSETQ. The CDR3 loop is CASSSSPAGGSYEQYF. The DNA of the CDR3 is TGCGCCAGCAGCTCCAGCCCAGCGGGAGGTAGCTACGAGCAGTACTTC.

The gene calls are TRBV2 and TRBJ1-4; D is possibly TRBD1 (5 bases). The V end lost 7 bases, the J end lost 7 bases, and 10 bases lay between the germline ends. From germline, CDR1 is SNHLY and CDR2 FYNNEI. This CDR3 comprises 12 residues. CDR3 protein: CASTLGPEKLFF. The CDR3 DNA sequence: TGTGCCAGCACCCTGGGGCCTGAAAAACTGTTTTTT.

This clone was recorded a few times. CDR3 protein: CASTRGTSGRYEQYF. The CDR3 coding sequence is TGTGCCAGCACCAGAGGGACTAGCGGGAGGTACGAGCAGTACTTC. The genes are TRBV6-1 and TRBJ2-7, with 15 bases aligning to TRBD2. V dropped 7 bases and J dropped 4; count of bases not matched to a gene: 5. CDR3 length: 15 amino acids. Germline CDR1 MNHNS, CDR2 SASEGT.

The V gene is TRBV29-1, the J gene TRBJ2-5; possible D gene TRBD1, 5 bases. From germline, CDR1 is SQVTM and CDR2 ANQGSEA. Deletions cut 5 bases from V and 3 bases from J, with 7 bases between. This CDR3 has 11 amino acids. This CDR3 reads CSVSREETQYF. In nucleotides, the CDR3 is TGCAGCGTTAGCAGGGAAGAGACCCAGTACTTC.

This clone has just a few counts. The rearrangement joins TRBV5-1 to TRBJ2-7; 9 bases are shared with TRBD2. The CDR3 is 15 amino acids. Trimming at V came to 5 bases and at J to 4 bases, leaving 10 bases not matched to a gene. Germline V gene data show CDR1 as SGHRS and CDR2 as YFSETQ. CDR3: CASRSGTSIGYEQYF. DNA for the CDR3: TGCGCCAGCAGATCCGGGACTAGCATTGGGTACGAGCAGTACTTC.

The CDR3 here is CASSSGPVEAFF. CDR3 sequence (DNA): TGTGCCAGCAGCAGCGGACCCGTTGAAGCTTTCTTT. The gene calls are TRBV7-9 and TRBJ1-1; D remains ambiguous. V lost 5 bases, J lost 7 bases, and 11 bases lay in between. Germline CDR1 SEHNR, CDR2 FQNEAQ (reference sequence). The CDR3 covers 12 residues.

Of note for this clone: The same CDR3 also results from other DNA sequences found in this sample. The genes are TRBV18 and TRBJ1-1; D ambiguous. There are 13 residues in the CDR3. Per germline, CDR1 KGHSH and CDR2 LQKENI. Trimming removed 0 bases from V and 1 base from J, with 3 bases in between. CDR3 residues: CASSPPGNTEAFF. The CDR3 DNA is TGTGCCAGCTCACCACCCGGGAACACTGAAGCTTTCTTT.

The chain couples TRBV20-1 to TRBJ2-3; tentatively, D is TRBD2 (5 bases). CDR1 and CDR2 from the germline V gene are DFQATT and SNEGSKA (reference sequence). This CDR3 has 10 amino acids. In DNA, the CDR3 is TGCGGACTTTTTACAGATACGCAGTATTTT. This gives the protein CGLFTDTQYF.

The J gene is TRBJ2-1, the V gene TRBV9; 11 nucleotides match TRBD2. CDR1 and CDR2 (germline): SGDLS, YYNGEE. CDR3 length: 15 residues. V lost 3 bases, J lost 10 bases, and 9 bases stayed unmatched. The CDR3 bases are TGTGCCAGCAGCGACCAAGAGACTAGCGGGACCGAGCAGTTCTTC. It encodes CASSDQETSGTEQFF. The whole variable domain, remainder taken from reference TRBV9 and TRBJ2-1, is DSGVTQTPKHLITATGQRVTLRCSPRSGDLSVYWYQQSLDQGLQFLIQYYNGEERAKGNILERFSAQQFPDLHSELNLSSLELGDSALYFCASSDQETSGTEQFFGPGTRLTVL.

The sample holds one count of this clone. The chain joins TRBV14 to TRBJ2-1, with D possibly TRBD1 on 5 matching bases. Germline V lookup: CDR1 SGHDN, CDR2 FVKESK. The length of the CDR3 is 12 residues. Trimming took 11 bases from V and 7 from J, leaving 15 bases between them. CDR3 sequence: CAVGVGVNEQFF. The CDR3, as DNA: TGTGCCGTAGGGGTGGGCGTTAATGAGCAGTTCTTC.

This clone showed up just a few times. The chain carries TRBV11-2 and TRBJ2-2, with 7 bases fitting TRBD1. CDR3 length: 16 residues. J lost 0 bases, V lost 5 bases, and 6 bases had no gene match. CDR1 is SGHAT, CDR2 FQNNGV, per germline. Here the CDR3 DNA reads TGTGCCAGCAGCCAGGGGACAGACGCGAACACCGGGGAGCTGTTTTTT. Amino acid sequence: CASSQGTDANTGELFF.

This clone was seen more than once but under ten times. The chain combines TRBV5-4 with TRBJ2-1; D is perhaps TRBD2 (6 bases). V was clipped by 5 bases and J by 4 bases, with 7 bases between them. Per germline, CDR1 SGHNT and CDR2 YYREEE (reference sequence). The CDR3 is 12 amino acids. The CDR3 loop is CASREGYNEQFF. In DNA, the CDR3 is TGTGCCAGCAGGGAGGGGTACAATGAGCAGTTCTTC.

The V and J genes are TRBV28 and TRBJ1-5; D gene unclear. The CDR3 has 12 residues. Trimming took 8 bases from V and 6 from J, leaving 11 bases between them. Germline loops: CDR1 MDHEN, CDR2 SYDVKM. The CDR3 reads CASVSVGQPQHF. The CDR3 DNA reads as TGTGCCAGCGTATCGGTCGGTCAGCCCCAGCATTTT.